What follows are 10 T cell receptor beta chains derived from one specimen sequenced in a study of shared clonotypes between healthy human individuals. Using immunoSEQ multiplex PCR, the repertoire was profiled, and TCRdb retains in-frame clones only, with some absent. The sample has some 1.5 million clones; approximately 98% are singletons. The source material was naive CD4+ T cells sorted from blood. Documented subset: CD45RA+ positively selected. These receptors were collected from a man aged 25-40 years in good health.

V gene TRBV7-2 combines with J gene TRBJ1-5, with 8 bases lining up with TRBD1. V was clipped by 5 bases and J by 6 bases; unmatched bases: 6. The CDR3 spans 14 residues. Germline CDR1 is SGHTA and CDR2 is FQGNSA. CDR3 nucleotide sequence: TGTGCCAGCAGCGGGGCAGGGGGCTTTCAGCCCCAGCATTTT. This encodes CASSGAGGFQPQHF.

The chain uses TRBV18 and TRBJ2-3; 11 bases agree with TRBD2. V lost 6 bases, J lost 10 bases, and 12 bases stayed unmatched. CDR3 length: 15 residues. The germline CDR1 and CDR2 sequences are KGHSH and LQKENI. CDR3 residues: CASSQPSGRPGPQYF. The CDR3 region has the DNA TGTGCCAGCTCGCAACCTAGCGGGAGGCCTGGTCCGCAGTATTTT.

Concerning this clone: The same CDR3 is also encoded by other DNA sequences in this sample. The chain couples TRBV27 to TRBJ1-2; no clear D. This CDR3 spans 13 amino acids. Trimming left V 0 bases short and J 5 bases short, with 7 bases between. Germline CDR1 and CDR2: MNHEY and SMNVEV (reference sequence). The CDR3 DNA is TGTGCCAGCAGTTTATCGGGAGATTATGGCTACACCTTC. It specifies CASSLSGDYGYTF.

The chain is built from TRBV15 and TRBJ2-5; D ambiguous. Germline V gene lookup returns CDR1 LNHNV and CDR2 YYDKDF (reference sequence). The CDR3 is 16 residues long. V dropped 7 bases and J dropped 2 bases, with 20 bases sitting between them. CDR3 sequence reads: CATTIGVAGFQETQYF. The CDR3 DNA reads as TGTGCCACCACAATTGGGGTAGCCGGATTTCAAGAGACCCAGTACTTC.

The rearrangement uses TRBV2 and TRBJ1-1; D uncertain. The length of the CDR3 is 13 residues. Germline V gene data show CDR1 as SNHLY and CDR2 as FYNNEI. The germline V and J ends were trimmed by 7 bases and 1 base, with 10 bases remaining between them. CDR3 DNA: TGTGCCAGCATTAAGGAGGGGAACACTGAAGCTTTCTTT. This gives the protein CASIKEGNTEAFF.

The V gene is TRBV14, the J gene TRBJ2-2; D is possibly TRBD1 (6 bases). CDR1 and CDR2 from the germline V gene are SGHDN and FVKESK. The CDR3 is 16 residues long. The V and J ends lost 1 base and 2 bases respectively, with 11 bases between them. The CDR3 loop is CASSQGTEVNTGELFF. Here the CDR3 DNA reads TGTGCCAGCAGCCAAGGGACAGAAGTTAACACCGGGGAGCTGTTTTTT.

The V gene is TRBV29-1, the J gene TRBJ2-7; D perhaps matches TRBD1 (5 bases). The V end was cut by 4 bases, the J end by 0 bases, with 10 bases between. The germline gives CDR1 SQVTM, CDR2 ANQGSEA. CDR3 length: 13 amino acids. The CDR3 protein is CSVVRGASYEQYF. Here the CDR3 DNA reads TGCAGCGTTGTAAGGGGCGCCTCCTACGAGCAGTACTTC.

About this clone: An end of the junction does not agree with germline; a read error may underlie this. This chain links TRBV18 with TRBJ2-1, with D perhaps given as TRBD1 or TRBD2 (7 bases each). The CDR3 consists of 13 residues. Germline CDR1 KGHSH, CDR2 LQKENI. CDR3 nucleotide sequence: TGTGCCAGCTCACCAGGGGGAGGGGGCGCCCCAATCTTC. Its translation is CASSPGGGGAPIF.

The V and J genes are TRBV5-4 and TRBJ2-7; no reliable D call. The CDR3 consists of 14 residues. CDR1 SGHNT and CDR2 YYREEE come from the germline V gene (reference sequence). Trimming took off 7 bases at V and 5 bases at J, with 19 bases between the two ends. CDR3 nucleotides: TGTGCCAGCGCCCTTAGTACTCGGGTAGACGAGCAGTACTTC. It translates to CASALSTRVDEQYF.

The rearrangement joins TRBV5-1 to TRBJ1-1, with TRBD1 matching over 7 bases. Trimming cost V 1 base and J 1 base; bases outside gene matches: 4. The CDR3 length is 15 residues. Germline loops: CDR1 SGHRS, CDR2 YFSETQ. CDR3 sequence (DNA): TGCGCCAGCAGCTTGAAGGGACAGCCGAACACTGAAGCTTTCTTT. Translated: CASSLKGQPNTEAFF.